These T cell receptor beta chains were read from a single sample in a study of blood T cell repertoires in COVID-19. Repertoires were generated with immunoSEQ multiplex PCR, while TCRdb's copy carries only in-frame clones and drops some. The table has some 70,000 clones, roughly 88% seen once. Sequences were obtained from peripheral blood. The receptors here all came from a man aged 70 or older with active or convalescent COVID-19. The CDR3 runs from the conserved cysteine through the conserved F or W. D genes are given only for firm matches. Clone sizes are given selectively: once, few, many, or a class where the clone is expanded.

abundance	d_gene	v_gene	j_gene	CDR3nt	CDR3aa
once	NA	TRBV9	TRBJ1-2	TGTGCCAGCAGCTACAAGGCCAGCGGGTATGGCTACACCTTC	CASSYKASGYGYTF
NA	TRBD1	TRBV30	TRBJ1-4	TGTGCCTGGAGTGTATCGGGGACAGGGAATGAAAAACTGTTTTTT	CAWSVSGTGNEKLFF
NA	TRBD1	TRBV7-8	TRBJ2-2	TGTGCCAGCAGCGGAGAGGACAGGGGGGACACCGGGGAGCTGTTTTTT	CASSGEDRGDTGELFF
NA	TRBD1	TRBV6-5	TRBJ1-6	TGTGCCAGCAGCCGCCCGGGACAGGGTTTTTCACCCCTCCACTTT	CASSRPGQGFSPLHF
NA	TRBD2	TRBV2	TRBJ2-7	TGTGCCAGCACAGGATCGTATAGCGGGGGGTCCTACGAGCAGTACTTC	CASTGSYSGGSYEQYF
NA	NA	TRBV7-2	TRBJ2-7	TGTGCCAGCTCAATAAGGGGCAGGGGAACCTACGAGCAGTACTTC	CASSIRGRGTYEQYF
NA	TRBD2	TRBV5-4	TRBJ2-5	TGTGCCAGCAGGACCAGCGGGAGAGGAGAGACCCAGTACTTC	CASRTSGRGETQYF
NA	TRBD2	TRBV7-8	TRBJ2-3	TGTGCCAGCAGCATAGAGGTGGGACTAGATACGAAAGATACGCAGTATTTT	CASSIEVGLDTKDTQYF
NA	NA	TRBV3-1/TRBV3-2	TRBJ2-7	TGTGCCAGCAGCTCCCAGGGACATACTACCTACGAGCAGTACTTC	CASSSQGHTTYEQYF
NA	NA	TRBV2	TRBJ2-1	TGTGCCAGCAGTGAAAAGGGAGGAGGCTCCTACAATGAGCAGTTCTTC	CASSEKGGGSYNEQFF
NA	TRBD1	TRBV28	TRBJ2-1	TGTGCCAGCAGTGCCAACAGGGGGCAAAAGCAGTTCTTC	CASSANRGQKQFF
NA	NA	TRBV5-4	TRBJ1-6	TGTGCCAGCAGCTTCCTAGGGGTTCCAAATTCACCCCTCCACTTT	CASSFLGVPNSPLHF
NA	TRBD1	TRBV6-5	TRBJ1-1	TGTGCCAGCCCCCCCACGACAGGGGCGGCCACTGAAGCTTTCTTT	CASPPTTGAATEAFF
NA	NA	TRBV5-1	TRBJ1-1	TGCGCCAGCAGCTTGGCCCTTTTGAACACTGAAGCTTTCTTT	CASSLALLNTEAFF
NA	TRBD1	TRBV5-4	TRBJ1-2	TGTGCCAGCAGCGTGGACAGGTCCTATGGCTACACCTTC	CASSVDRSYGYTF
NA	NA	TRBV4-2	TRBJ2-5	TGTGCCAGCAGCCAAGGAACCGGGAGACAAGAGACCCAGTACTTC	CASSQGTGRQETQYF
NA	TRBD2	TRBV5-4	TRBJ2-5	TGTGCCAGCAGCCCCGGGACTAGCGGGAGGAAAGAGACCCAGTACTTC	CASSPGTSGRKETQYF
NA	NA	TRBV5-6	TRBJ1-3	TGTGCCAGCAGCTTGCCTACAGGGTTTGGAAACACCATATATTTT	CASSLPTGFGNTIYF
few	NA	TRBV5-5	TRBJ2-7	TGTGCCAGCAGCCCTAGCGAGCGAACTTCCTACGAGCAGTACTTC	CASSPSERTSYEQYF
NA	NA	TRBV6-5	TRBJ2-7	TGTGCCAGCAGTTACTCGGTGGCCCGCTACGAGCAGTACTTC	CASSYSVARYEQYF
NA	NA	TRBV7-6	TRBJ1-5	TGTGCCAGCAGCTTAGCGCACAGAGATCAGCCCCAGCATTTT	CASSLAHRDQPQHF
NA	TRBD2	TRBV12-3/TRBV12-4	TRBJ2-3	TGTGCCAGCAAAGACTCGGGGGGAGATACGCAGTATTTT	CASKDSGGDTQYF
NA	TRBD2	TRBV28	TRBJ2-7	TGTGCCAGTACTAGCGATACCTACGAGCAGTACTTC	CASTSDTYEQYF
NA	NA	TRBV2	TRBJ1-4	TGTGCCAGCATGAGAGTCACGACTAATGAAAAACTGTTTTTT	CASMRVTTNEKLFF
NA	NA	TRBV18	TRBJ2-2	TGTGCCAGCTCGCCCGACAGGAACACCGGGGAGCTGTTTTTT	CASSPDRNTGELFF
NA	NA	TRBV10-1	TRBJ1-1	TGCGCCAGCAGCAAAGGACAGTCGAACACTGAAGCTTTCTTT	CASSKGQSNTEAFF
NA	TRBD1	TRBV11-2	TRBJ1-1	TGTGCCAGCAACAAACAACAGGGGGCAGACACTGAAGCTTTCTTT	CASNKQQGADTEAFF
NA	NA	TRBV11-2	TRBJ2-5	TGTGCCAGCAGCTTAGCCAGAAAAGAGACCCAGTACTTC	CASSLARKETQYF
NA	TRBD1	TRBV2	TRBJ2-5	TGTGCCAGCAACCGGGACAGGGAGGTTCGAGAGACCCAGTACTTC	CASNRDREVRETQYF
NA	NA	TRBV5-1	TRBJ1-3	TGCGCCAGCAGCTTGCCGGGGTCTGGAAACACCATATATTTT	CASSLPGSGNTIYF
NA	NA	TRBV6-5	TRBJ2-2	TGTGCCAGCCCGACACCCGGGGGCACCGGGGAGCTGTTTTTT	CASPTPGGTGELFF
few	NA	TRBV9	TRBJ1-2	TGTGCCAGCAGGCCGGGACACCCGACCTATGGCTACACCTTC	CASRPGHPTYGYTF
NA	NA	TRBV10-2	TRBJ2-5	TGCGCCAGCAGAGGAGGGGAGACCCAGTACTTC	CASRGGETQYF
NA	NA	TRBV12-3/TRBV12-4	TRBJ1-2	TGTGCCAGCAGACTCGGACAGACGTATGGCTACACCTTC	CASRLGQTYGYTF
NA	NA	TRBV19	TRBJ2-1	TGTGCCAGTAGTAGGCAGTCTTCCTACAATGAGCAGTTCTTC	CASSRQSSYNEQFF